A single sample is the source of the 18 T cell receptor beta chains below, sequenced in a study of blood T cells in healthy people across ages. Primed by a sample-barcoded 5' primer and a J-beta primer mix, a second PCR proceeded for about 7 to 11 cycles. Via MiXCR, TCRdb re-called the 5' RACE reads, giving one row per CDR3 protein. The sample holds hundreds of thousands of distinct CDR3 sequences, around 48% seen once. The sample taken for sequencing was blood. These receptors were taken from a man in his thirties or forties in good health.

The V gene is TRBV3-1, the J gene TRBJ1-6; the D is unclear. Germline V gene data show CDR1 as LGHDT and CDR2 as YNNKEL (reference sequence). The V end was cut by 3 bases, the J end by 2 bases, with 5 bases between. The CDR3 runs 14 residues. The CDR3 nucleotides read TGTGCCAGCAGCCACAGAACCTATAATTCACCCCTCCACTTT. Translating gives CASSHRTYNSPLHF.

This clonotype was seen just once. CDR3: CASRKDSGGALFCSDTQYF. The CDR3 region has the DNA TGCGCCAGCAGGAAGGATAGCGGGGGGGCATTATTTTGCTCAGATACGCAGTATTTT. This rearrangement joins TRBV5-1 to TRBJ2-3; 11 bases are a match to TRBD2. The germline V gene encodes CDR1 SGHRS and CDR2 YFSETQ. After removal of 5 bases from V and 4 bases from J, the junction contained 18 bases not matched to a gene. The length of the CDR3 is 19 residues.

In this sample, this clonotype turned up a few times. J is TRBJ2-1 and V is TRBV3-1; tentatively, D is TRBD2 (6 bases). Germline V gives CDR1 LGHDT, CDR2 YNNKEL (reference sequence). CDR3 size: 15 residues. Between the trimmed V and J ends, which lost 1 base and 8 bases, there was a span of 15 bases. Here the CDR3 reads CASSQGYGTSDEQFF. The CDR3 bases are TGTGCCAGCAGCCAAGGGTACGGGACTTCCGATGAGCAGTTCTTC.

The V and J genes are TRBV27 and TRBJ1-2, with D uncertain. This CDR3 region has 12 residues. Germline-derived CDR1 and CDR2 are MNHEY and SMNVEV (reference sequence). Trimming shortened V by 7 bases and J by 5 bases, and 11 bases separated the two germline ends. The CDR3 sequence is CASKSQRYGYTF. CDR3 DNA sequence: TGTGCCAGCAAGAGTCAGAGATATGGCTACACCTTC.

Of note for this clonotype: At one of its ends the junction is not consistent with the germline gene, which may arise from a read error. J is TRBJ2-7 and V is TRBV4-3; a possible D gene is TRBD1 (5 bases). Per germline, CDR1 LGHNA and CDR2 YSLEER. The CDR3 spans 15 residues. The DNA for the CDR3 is TGCGCCAACAGCCAAGATCTCGGACACCCCTACGAGCAGTACTTC. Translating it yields CANSQDLGHPYEQYF.

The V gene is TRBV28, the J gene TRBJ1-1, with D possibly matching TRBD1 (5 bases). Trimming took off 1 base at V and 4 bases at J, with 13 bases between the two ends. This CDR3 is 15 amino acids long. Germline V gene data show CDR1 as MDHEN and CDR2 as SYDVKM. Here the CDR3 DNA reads TGTGCCAGCAGTTTATTTAGGGGCTTGGGCACTGAAGCTTTCTTT. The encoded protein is CASSLFRGLGTEAFF.

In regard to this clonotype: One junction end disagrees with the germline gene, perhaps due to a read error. Here the CDR3 DNA reads TGTGCCAGCAGTCATAGCGGGGCGGCCAAGAGCTCCTACAATGAGCGGTACTTC. It codes for CASSHSGAAKSSYNERYF. The rearrangement links TRBV7-6 to TRBJ2-1; 8 nucleotides agree with TRBD2. There are 18 residues in the CDR3. Germline assignment: CDR1 SGHVS and CDR2 FNYEAQ.

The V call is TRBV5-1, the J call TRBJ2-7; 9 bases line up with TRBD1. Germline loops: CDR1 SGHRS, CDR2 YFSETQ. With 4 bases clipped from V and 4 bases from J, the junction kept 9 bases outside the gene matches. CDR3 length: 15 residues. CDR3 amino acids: CASSVPGQGAYEQYF. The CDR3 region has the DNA TGCGCCAGCAGCGTCCCGGGACAGGGTGCTTACGAGCAGTACTTC.

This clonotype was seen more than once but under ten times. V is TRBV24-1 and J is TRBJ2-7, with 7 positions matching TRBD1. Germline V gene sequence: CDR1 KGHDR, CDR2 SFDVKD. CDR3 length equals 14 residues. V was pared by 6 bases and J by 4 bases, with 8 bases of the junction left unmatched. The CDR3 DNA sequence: TGTGCCACCAGTTCCCTGGACAGGTTATACGAGCAGTACTTC. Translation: CATSSLDRLYEQYF.

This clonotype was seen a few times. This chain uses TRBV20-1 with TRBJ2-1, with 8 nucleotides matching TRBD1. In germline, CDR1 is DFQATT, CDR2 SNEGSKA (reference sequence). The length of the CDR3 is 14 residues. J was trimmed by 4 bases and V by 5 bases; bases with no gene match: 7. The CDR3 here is CSAGRTGKYNEQFF. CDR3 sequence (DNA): TGCAGTGCTGGTCGGACAGGGAAATACAATGAGCAGTTCTTC.

The DNA of the CDR3 is TGTGCCAGCAGCCCCACGCGGATAGGGCCTCTTTACAATGAGCAGTTCTTC. It codes for CASSPTRIGPLYNEQFF. The chain couples TRBV11-1 to TRBJ2-1; no clear D gene. With 5 bases removed from V and 4 bases from J, the gap between germline ends came to 21 bases. The CDR3 is 17 residues long. Germline loops: CDR1 SGHAT, CDR2 FQDESV (reference sequence).

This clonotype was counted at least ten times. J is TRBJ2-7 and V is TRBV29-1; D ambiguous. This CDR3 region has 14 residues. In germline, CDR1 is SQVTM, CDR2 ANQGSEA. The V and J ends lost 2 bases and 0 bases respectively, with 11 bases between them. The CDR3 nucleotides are TGCAGCGTTGAACTAGGCAACCTCTCCTACGAGCAGTACTTC. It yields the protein CSVELGNLSYEQYF.

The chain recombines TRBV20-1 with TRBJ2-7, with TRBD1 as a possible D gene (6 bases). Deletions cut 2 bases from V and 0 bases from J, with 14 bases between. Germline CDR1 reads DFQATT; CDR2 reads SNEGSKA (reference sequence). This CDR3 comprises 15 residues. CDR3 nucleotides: TGCAGTGCTAGATCGGAACAGGGCTTCTCCTACGAGCAGTACTTC. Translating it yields CSARSEQGFSYEQYF.

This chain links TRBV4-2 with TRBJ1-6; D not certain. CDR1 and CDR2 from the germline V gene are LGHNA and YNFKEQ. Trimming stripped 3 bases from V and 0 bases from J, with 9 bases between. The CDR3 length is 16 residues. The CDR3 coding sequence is TGTGCCAGCAGCCAGGACGGGAGCTCCTATAATTCACCCCTCCACTTT. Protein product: CASSQDGSSYNSPLHF.

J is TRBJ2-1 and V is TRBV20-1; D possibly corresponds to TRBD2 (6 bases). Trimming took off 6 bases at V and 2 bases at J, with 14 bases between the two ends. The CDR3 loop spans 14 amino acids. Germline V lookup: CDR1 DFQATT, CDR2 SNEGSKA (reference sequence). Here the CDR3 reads CSARRDPTYNEQFF. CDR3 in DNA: TGCAGTGCAAGGAGGGACCCTACCTACAATGAGCAGTTCTTC.

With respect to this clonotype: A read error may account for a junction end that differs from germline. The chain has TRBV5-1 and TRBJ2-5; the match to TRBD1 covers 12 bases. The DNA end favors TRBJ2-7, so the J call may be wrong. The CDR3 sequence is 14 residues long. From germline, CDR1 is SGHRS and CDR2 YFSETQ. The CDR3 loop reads CVSSVGQGAYEQYF. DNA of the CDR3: TGCGTCAGCAGCGTGGGACAGGGGGCGTACGAGCAGTACTTC.

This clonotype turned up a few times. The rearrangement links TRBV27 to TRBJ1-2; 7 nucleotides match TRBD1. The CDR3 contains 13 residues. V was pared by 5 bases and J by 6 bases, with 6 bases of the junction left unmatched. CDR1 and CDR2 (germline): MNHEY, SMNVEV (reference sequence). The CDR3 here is CASSLTGKHGYTF. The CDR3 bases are TGTGCCAGCAGTCTGACAGGGAAGCATGGCTACACCTTC.

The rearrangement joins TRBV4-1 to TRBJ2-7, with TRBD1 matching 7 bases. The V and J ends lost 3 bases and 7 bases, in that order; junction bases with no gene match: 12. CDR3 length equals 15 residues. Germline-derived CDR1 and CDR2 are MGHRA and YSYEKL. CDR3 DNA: TGCGCCAGCAGCCATCGGGACAGCTCTCGGGGTGAGCAGTACTTC. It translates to CASSHRDSSRGEQYF.